The 16 T cell receptor beta chains below come from one sample, sequenced in a study of technical replicates of blood from a handful of donors. Measured with immunoSEQ multiplex PCR; TCRdb has only the in-frame clones, and not every one. The data show 60,000 to 75,000 clones, with 95% to 98% seen just once and about 0.31% held by the top ten. Sequencing was performed on T cells isolated from PBMCs. These receptors were taken from a human donor in good health.

This chain links TRBV29-1 with TRBJ2-5, with D tentatively TRBD2 (6 bases). Per germline, CDR1 SQVTM and CDR2 ANQGSEA. The CDR3 sequence is 14 residues long. The V end was cut by 4 bases, the J end by 2 bases, with 14 bases between. In DNA form, the CDR3 reads TGCAGCGTTGCTGACGTAAGCGGGCAAGAGACCCAGTACTTC. Its translation: CSVADVSGQETQYF.

The CDR3 protein is CASSSGTEKQPQHF. DNA for the CDR3: TGTGCCAGCAGCTCAGGGACAGAAAAGCAGCCCCAGCATTTT. The gene calls are TRBV5-6 and TRBJ1-5, with 7 positions matching TRBD1. V lost 3 bases and J lost 7; bases outside the gene matches: 7. Per germline, CDR1 SGHDT and CDR2 YYEEEE. The CDR3 consists of 14 residues.

The chain uses TRBV29-1 and TRBJ2-7, with D possibly matching TRBD1 (5 bases). The ends were cut back, 0 bases at V and 4 bases at J, with 13 bases in the middle. The length of the CDR3 is 14 residues. Germline V lookup: CDR1 SQVTM, CDR2 ANQGSEA. The CDR3 coding sequence is TGCAGCGTTGAAGAGGGCAGGGAAGGATACGAGCAGTACTTC. Its protein is CSVEEGREGYEQYF.

The rearrangement joins TRBV5-1 to TRBJ2-2; weak D call: TRBD1 (6 bases). CDR3 size: 14 residues. Trimming shortened V by 4 bases and J by 3 bases, and 10 bases separated the two germline ends. CDR1 SGHRS and CDR2 YFSETQ come from the germline V gene. CDR3 coding DNA: TGCGCCAGCAGCGCAGGGGAGTACACCGGGGAGCTGTTTTTT. Protein sequence: CASSAGEYTGELFF.

This chain links TRBV29-1 with TRBJ2-4; tentative D call: TRBD1 (5 bases). Germline values: CDR1 SQVTM, CDR2 ANQGSEA. V was trimmed by 7 bases and J by 5 bases, leaving 15 bases between them. The CDR3 runs to 13 residues. CDR3 residues: CSAAGQGENIQYF. The CDR3 nucleotides are TGCAGCGCCGCCGGCCAGGGTGAAAACATTCAGTACTTC.

The V and J genes are TRBV9 and TRBJ2-3; 8 bases line up with TRBD1. The CDR3 is made up of 14 amino acids. The V and J ends lost 4 bases and 3 bases, in that order; junction bases with no gene match: 4. From germline, CDR1 is SGDLS and CDR2 YYNGEE. The DNA of the CDR3 is TGTGCCAGCAGCCCCCGGACAGGGACAGATACGCAGTATTTT. Protein: CASSPRTGTDTQYF.

This chain connects TRBV5-4 to TRBJ2-7, with TRBD1 matching over 10 bases. Germline lookup yields CDR1 SGHNT and CDR2 YYREEE (reference sequence). Losses at the gene ends were 4 bases for V and 4 bases for J; bases not matched to a gene: 2. CDR3 length: 13 residues. The CDR3 here is CASSADRGYEQYF. The CDR3 coding sequence is TGTGCCAGCAGCGCGGACAGGGGGTACGAGCAGTACTTC.

This rearrangement joins TRBV7-8 to TRBJ2-5; 7 positions match TRBD1. This CDR3 is 14 amino acids long. V lost 6 bases to trimming and J lost 7 bases; unmatched junction nucleotides: 11. CDR1 and CDR2 from the germline V gene are SGHVS and FQNEAQ. The CDR3 DNA follows: TGTGCCAGCAGGCAAGACAGGGAAGAAGTGACCCAGTACTTC. Protein product: CASRQDREEVTQYF.

This clone appeared once. This chain uses TRBV10-1 with TRBJ2-7, with 10 bases aligning to TRBD2. The germline gives CDR1 WNHNN, CDR2 SYGVQD (reference sequence). Trimming removed 6 bases from V and 7 bases from J; junction bases left unmatched: 15. This CDR3 region has 16 residues. The DNA of the CDR3 is TGCGCCAGCAGCCCTGAAGGGCTAGCGGGAGCTCAAGAGCAGTACTTC. Its translation: CASSPEGLAGAQEQYF.

The chain links TRBV4-1 to TRBJ2-7, with 7 bases that match TRBD1. Per germline, CDR1 MGHRA and CDR2 YSYEKL. Unmatched junction bases numbered 14, after V lost 3 bases and J lost 3 bases. This CDR3 contains 17 residues. The CDR3 nucleotides are TGCGCCAGCAGCCATTCCGGGACAGCTTCCGAAAACTACGAGCAGTACTTC. Translation: CASSHSGTASENYEQYF.

The V call is TRBV21-1, the J call TRBJ2-1; the DNA was not compared with TRBD1, the D call given in the table. TRBV21-1 is marked as a pseudogene. The CDR3 runs 15 residues. Here the CDR3 reads CASPLVGDNYNEQFF. As DNA, the CDR3 is TGTGCCAGCCCTCTCGTGGGCGACAACTACAATGAGCAGTTCTTC.

The V gene is TRBV10-2, the J gene TRBJ1-1, with D possibly matching TRBD1 (5 bases). CDR1 and CDR2 from the germline V gene are WSHSY and SAAADI. The CDR3 extends over 11 amino acids. V lost 5 bases, J lost 5 bases, and 6 bases lay in between. This CDR3 reads CASSSGTEAFF. The CDR3 nucleotides are TGCGCCAGCAGTTCAGGGACTGAAGCTTTCTTT.

The chain carries TRBV7-2 and TRBJ1-5; 8 bases line up with TRBD1. The CDR3 has 14 amino acids. Germline V gene sequence: CDR1 SGHTA, CDR2 FQGNSA. V shed 5 bases and J 4 bases; nucleotides not matched to a gene: 4. CDR3 loop: CASSPRTGNQPQHF. CDR3 bases: TGTGCCAGCAGCCCGAGGACAGGGAATCAGCCCCAGCATTTT.

A single count supports this clone. V gene TRBV10-3 combines with J gene TRBJ2-2; 8 bases are a match to TRBD2. The CDR3 runs 14 residues. The V gene's germline CDR1 is ENHRY and CDR2 SYGVKD. V dropped 7 bases and J dropped 4; count of bases not matched to a gene: 5. CDR3 nucleotides: TGTGCCATCACTCGGGAGGGCCCCACCGGGGAGCTGTTTTTT. This translates into CAITREGPTGELFF.

The gene calls are TRBV7-9 and TRBJ2-5, with 9 bases matching TRBD2. The V gene's germline CDR1 is SEHNR and CDR2 FQNEAQ (reference sequence). V lost 4 bases to trimming and J lost 1 base; unmatched junction nucleotides: 13. The CDR3 is 18 residues long. The DNA for the CDR3 is TGTGCCAGCAGCTACATCCGTTTGGAAGCGGGAGGCCAAGAGACCCAGTACTTC. As protein: CASSYIRLEAGGQETQYF.

The chain has TRBV6-6 and TRBJ2-7, with 7 nucleotides matching TRBD2. Per the germline V gene, CDR1 is MNHNY and CDR2 is SVGAGI (reference sequence). The CDR3 extends over 15 amino acids. V trimming: 2 bases; J trimming: 1 base; junction bases outside the gene matches: 5. DNA of the CDR3: TGTGCCAGCAGTTACGGAGGCGGGAGATCCTACGAGCAGTACTTC. It encodes CASSYGGGRSYEQYF.